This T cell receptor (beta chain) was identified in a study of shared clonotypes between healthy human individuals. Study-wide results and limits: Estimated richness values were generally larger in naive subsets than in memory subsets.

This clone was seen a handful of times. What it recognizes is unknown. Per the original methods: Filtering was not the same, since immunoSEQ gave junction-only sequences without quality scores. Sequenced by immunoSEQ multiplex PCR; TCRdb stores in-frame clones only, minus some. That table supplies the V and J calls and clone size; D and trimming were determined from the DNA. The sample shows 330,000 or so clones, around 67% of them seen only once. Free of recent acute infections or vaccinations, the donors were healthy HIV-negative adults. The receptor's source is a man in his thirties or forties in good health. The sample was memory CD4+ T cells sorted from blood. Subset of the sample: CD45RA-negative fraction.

This CDR3 is CASSRGRQEGHNYGYTF. DNA for the CDR3: TGTGCCAGCAGCCGGGGGAGGCAGGAGGGCCATAACTATGGCTACACCTTC. J is TRBJ1-2 and V is TRBV7-2; TRBD1 might be the D (5 bases). The germline V and J ends were trimmed by 5 bases and 1 base, with 20 bases remaining between them. The germline gives CDR1 SGHTA, CDR2 FQGNSA. The length of the CDR3 is 17 residues.